The 26 T cell receptor beta chains in this list originate from one sample, sequenced in a study of CD8 T cells in Susac syndrome. Random hexamers primed reverse transcription of about 0.45 to 1 ug RNA. MiXCR, applied by TCRdb to the immunoSEQ multiplex PCR reads, yields one record per CDR3 protein. Of approximately 190,000 distinct CDR3 sequences in the sample, 90% to 96% were seen once. The specimen was CD4+ T cells from PBMCs. The receptor source for this set is a human donor with Susac syndrome.

CDR3 nucleotides: TGCAGTGCTAGAGAGCGCAGGGGGCTTCACTACGAGCAGTACTTC. Protein product: CSARERRGLHYEQYF. The chain has TRBV20-1 and TRBJ2-7, with 8 bases matching TRBD1. V was clipped by 0 bases and J by 3 bases; unmatched bases: 7. The germline V gene has CDR1 DFQATT and CDR2 SNEGSKA (reference sequence). The CDR3 is made up of 15 amino acids.

This clonotype was seen a handful of times. J is TRBJ2-5 and V is TRBV7-2; D remains unclear. Germline loops: CDR1 SGHTA, CDR2 FQGNSA. The CDR3 runs to 14 residues. Trimming took off 1 base at V and 1 base at J, with 7 bases between the two ends. Here the CDR3 reads CASSLDRFQETQYF. The DNA of the CDR3 is TGTGCCAGCAGCTTAGATCGGTTCCAAGAGACCCAGTACTTC.

The V gene is TRBV5-1, the J gene TRBJ2-2; 8 bases align to TRBD2. CDR1 is SGHRS, CDR2 YFSETQ, per germline. Unmatched junction bases numbered 9, after V lost 8 bases and J lost 3 bases. The CDR3 has 15 amino acids. The CDR3 coding sequence is TGCGCCAGTCAACCGGGACTAGTGGACACCGGGGAGCTGTTTTTT. It yields the protein CASQPGLVDTGELFF.

V gene TRBV19 combines with J gene TRBJ2-7; TRBD2 is a possible D gene (7 bases). Germline V gene lookup returns CDR1 LNHDA and CDR2 SQIVND (reference sequence). The CDR3 has 13 residues. V was cut by 10 bases and J by 1 base, with 14 bases left in between. The CDR3 region is CATARGTSYEQYF. CDR3 nucleotide sequence: TGTGCCACCGCGCGGGGGACATCCTACGAGCAGTACTTC.

V and J are TRBV11-2 and TRBJ1-4; D is ambiguous. Germline V gene data show CDR1 as SGHAT and CDR2 as FQNNGV. The CDR3 contains 15 residues. V lost 5 bases and J 8 bases, leaving 18 bases between the germline ends. CDR3: CASSPPATPGEKLFF. In DNA, the CDR3 is TGTGCCAGCAGCCCCCCGGCGACTCCTGGGGAAAAACTGTTTTTT.

This sequence joins TRBV20-1 and TRBJ1-2, with D tentatively TRBD1 (6 bases). The CDR3 contains 13 residues. Germline loops: CDR1 DFQATT, CDR2 SNEGSKA (reference sequence). V lost 1 base and J 4 bases, leaving 10 bases between the germline ends. The CDR3 bases are TGCAGTGCTAGAGGGCAGGGGTTCTATGGCTACACCTTC. Protein: CSARGQGFYGYTF.

The chain carries TRBV30 and TRBJ1-5; tentative D call: TRBD1 (6 bases). The CDR3 is 13 amino acids. CDR1 is GTSNPN, CDR2 SVGIG, per germline (reference sequence). Deletions cut 5 bases from V and 1 base from J, with 9 bases between. In DNA form, the CDR3 reads TGTGCCTGGCAAGGGGGGAGCAATCAGCCCCAGCATTTT. Translating it yields CAWQGGSNQPQHF.

This chain connects TRBV4-2 to TRBJ2-2, with 12 nucleotides matching TRBD2. V shed 3 bases, J shed 6 bases, and the junction held 8 bases outside the gene matches. Germline CDR1 is LGHNA and CDR2 is YNFKEQ. This CDR3 comprises 17 residues. In nucleotides, the CDR3 is TGTGCCAGCAGCCACTTACTAGCGGGGGGTCCCGCCGGGGAGCTGTTTTTT. Encoded protein: CASSHLLAGGPAGELFF.

J is TRBJ1-1 and V is TRBV6-2 or TRBV6-3; D perhaps matches TRBD1 (5 bases). Per the germline V gene, CDR1 is MNHEY and CDR2 is SVGEGT. The germline V and J ends were trimmed by 6 bases and 0 bases, with 11 bases remaining between them. The CDR3 loop spans 14 amino acids. The CDR3 region is CASRETDMNTEAFF. Written as DNA, the CDR3 is TGTGCCAGCAGAGAGACAGACATGAACACTGAAGCTTTCTTT.

This clonotype was counted once. The V call is TRBV5-1, the J call TRBJ1-5, with D tentatively TRBD1 (5 bases). Germline CDR1 is SGHRS and CDR2 is YFSETQ. V shed 6 bases and J shed 2 bases, with 15 bases lying between them. The CDR3 extends over 15 amino acids. The CDR3 loop reads CASTPLGVGNQPQHF. The CDR3 DNA is TGCGCCAGCACCCCTTTGGGGGTAGGCAATCAGCCCCAGCATTTT.

The sample holds one count of this clonotype. V and J are TRBV30 and TRBJ1-1; no definite D call. The V gene lost 4 bases and the J gene lost 6 bases, with 12 bases spanning the gap. There are 12 residues in the CDR3. In germline, CDR1 is GTSNPN, CDR2 SVGIG (reference sequence). The CDR3 here is CAWNSWTAEAFF. The DNA of the CDR3 is TGTGCCTGGAACAGTTGGACCGCTGAAGCTTTCTTT.

This chain uses TRBV5-1 with TRBJ2-3; 11 bases map to TRBD2. Germline V gene sequence: CDR1 SGHRS, CDR2 YFSETQ. The CDR3 is 17 residues long. Trimming at V came to 4 bases and at J to 1 base, leaving 8 bases not matched to a gene. CDR3 protein: CASSLITTSGGTDTQYF. CDR3 nucleotide sequence: TGCGCCAGCAGCCTGATAACGACTAGCGGGGGCACAGATACGCAGTATTTT.

The chain couples TRBV14 to TRBJ2-2, with D unresolved. Germline V gives CDR1 SGHDN, CDR2 FVKESK. V shed 4 bases and J shed 4 bases, with 10 bases lying between them. This CDR3 has 14 amino acids. CDR3 coding DNA: TGTGCCAGCAGCCGAAGGCAGTCCACCGGGGAGCTGTTTTTT. This translates into CASSRRQSTGELFF. Full variable domain (remainder filled in from reference TRBV14 and TRBJ2-2): EAGVTQFPSHSVIEKGQTVTLRCDPISGHDNLYWYRRVMGKEIKFLLHFVKESKQDESGMPNNRFLAERTGGTYSTLKVQPAELEDSGVYFCASSRRQSTGELFFGEGSRLTVL.

The chain carries TRBV12-5 and TRBJ2-1; D could derive from TRBD1 or TRBD2 (6 bases each). V was clipped by 6 bases and J by 7 bases, with 16 bases between them. The CDR3 extends over 14 amino acids. Germline V gene sequence: CDR1 LGHNT, CDR2 FRNRAP. This CDR3 is CASGAWGAANEQFF. The CDR3 nucleotides read TGTGCTAGTGGGGCGTGGGGGGCGGCGAATGAGCAGTTCTTC.

The gene calls are TRBV20-1 and TRBJ2-5; 7 positions match TRBD1. The CDR3 extends over 14 amino acids. V lost 3 bases and J lost 2; bases outside the gene matches: 6. Germline assignment: CDR1 DFQATT and CDR2 SNEGSKA (reference sequence). In DNA form, the CDR3 reads TGCAGTGCTAGCCAGGGGGTAAAACAAGAGACCCAGTACTTC. Translated, it gives CSASQGVKQETQYF.

This clonotype came up once. The chain employs TRBV6-5 and TRBJ1-2, with 7 bases identical to TRBD1. The germline gives CDR1 MNHEY, CDR2 SVGAGI. Trimming took 6 bases from V and 6 from J; bases not matched to a gene: 4. The CDR3 loop spans 12 amino acids. The CDR3 spells CASRNDRDGYTF. The CDR3 DNA is TGTGCCAGCAGGAATGACAGGGATGGCTACACCTTC.

The rearrangement joins TRBV7-2 to TRBJ2-7, with D maybe TRBD1 (6 bases). The ends were cut back, 5 bases at V and 5 bases at J, with 16 bases in the middle. The CDR3 length is 14 residues. Germline values: CDR1 SGHTA, CDR2 FQGNSA. CDR3: CASSPYRARDEQYF. The CDR3 nucleotides read TGTGCCAGCAGCCCCTACAGGGCGCGTGACGAGCAGTACTTC. The variable domain in full, completed from reference TRBV7-2 and TRBJ2-7, reads GAGVSQSPSNKVTEKGKDVELRCDPISGHTALYWYRQSLGQGLEFLIYFQGNSAPDKSGLPSDRFSAERTGGSVSTLTIQRTQQEDSAVYLCASSPYRARDEQYFGPGTRLTVT.

The chain has TRBV29-1 and TRBJ2-7, with TRBD1 matching 8 bases. Germline V gene lookup returns CDR1 SQVTM and CDR2 ANQGSEA. V shed 3 bases and J 5 bases; nucleotides not matched to a gene: 3. The length of the CDR3 is 12 residues. The CDR3 DNA is TGCAGCGTTGACAGGGGGCAGAACGAGCAGTACTTC. Its protein product is CSVDRGQNEQYF.

The chain carries TRBV10-3 and TRBJ2-6, with D unresolved. Germline CDR1 reads ENHRY; CDR2 reads SYGVKD. Between the trimmed V and J ends, which lost 6 bases and 5 bases, there was a span of 17 bases. The CDR3 contains 16 residues. CDR3 protein: CAIREDALDRANVLTF. The CDR3 DNA follows: TGTGCCATCAGGGAAGATGCCCTGGACCGGGCCAACGTCCTGACTTTC.

V is TRBV6-6 and J is TRBJ2-1; 7 nucleotides line up with TRBD1. CDR3 size: 15 residues. Germline V lookup: CDR1 MNHNY, CDR2 SVGAGI (reference sequence). Trimming cost V 5 bases and J 4 bases; bases outside gene matches: 8. This CDR3 is CASSLQGQLYNEQFF. In nucleotides, the CDR3 is TGTGCCAGCAGTCTCCAGGGACAGTTGTACAATGAGCAGTTCTTC.

The sample holds one count of this clonotype. The V gene is TRBV9, the J gene TRBJ2-1, with 8 bases aligning to TRBD2. This CDR3 comprises 15 residues. V lost 1 base and J lost 4; bases outside the gene matches: 4. The V gene's germline CDR1 is SGDLS and CDR2 YYNGEE. This CDR3 reads CASSVRLATYNEQFF. The CDR3 DNA is TGTGCCAGCAGCGTAAGACTAGCGACGTACAATGAGCAGTTCTTC.

This chain uses TRBV29-1 with TRBJ1-4; tentative D call: TRBD1 (5 bases). Germline V gene lookup returns CDR1 SQVTM and CDR2 ANQGSEA. Trimming took 4 bases from V and 6 from J, leaving 12 bases between them. The CDR3 sequence is 13 residues long. Written as DNA, the CDR3 is TGCAGCGTTGGTACAGGCGGATATGAAAAACTGTTTTTT. This translates into CSVGTGGYEKLFF.

This chain uses TRBV9 with TRBJ1-2; a possible D gene is TRBD1 (6 bases). Germline CDR1 SGDLS, CDR2 YYNGEE. CDR3 length equals 13 residues. Trimming took 0 bases from V and 4 from J, leaving 7 bases between them. CDR3 bases: TGTGCCAGCAGCGTAGACAGGGCCTATGGCTACACCTTC. It codes for CASSVDRAYGYTF.

Only one count was recorded for this clonotype. J is TRBJ1-1 and V is TRBV21-1. TRBV21-1 is a known pseudogene. The CDR3 runs 9 residues. The CDR3 region has the DNA TGTGCCAGCGCTCCTGAAGCTTTCTTT. Amino acid sequence: CASAPEAFF.

The V gene is TRBV13, the J gene TRBJ1-5; the D gene is possibly TRBD1 (5 bases). Germline-derived CDR1 and CDR2 are PRHDT and FYEKMQ (reference sequence). V gave up 0 bases and J gave up 7 bases, with 13 bases separating them. This CDR3 region has 15 residues. The CDR3 reads CASSLGGGFSQPQHF. The DNA of the CDR3 is TGTGCCAGCAGCTTAGGCGGGGGGTTTTCGCAGCCCCAGCATTTT. Looking up the rest from reference TRBV13 and TRBJ1-5 gives the full variable domain: AAGVIQSPRHLIKEKRETATLKCYPIPRHDTVYWYQQGPGQDPQFLISFYEKMQSDKGSIPDRFSAQQFSDYHSELNMSSLELGDSALYFCASSLGGGFSQPQHFGDGTRLSIL.

The chain combines TRBV3-1 with TRBJ2-6; D gene ambiguous. The V gene lost 2 bases and the J gene lost 1 base, with 6 bases spanning the gap. Germline lookup yields CDR1 LGHDT and CDR2 YNNKEL (reference sequence). The CDR3 is made up of 15 amino acids. The CDR3 DNA reads as TGTGCCAGCAGCCAAATGGCGTCTGGGGCCAACGTCCTGACTTTC. Its translation: CASSQMASGANVLTF.